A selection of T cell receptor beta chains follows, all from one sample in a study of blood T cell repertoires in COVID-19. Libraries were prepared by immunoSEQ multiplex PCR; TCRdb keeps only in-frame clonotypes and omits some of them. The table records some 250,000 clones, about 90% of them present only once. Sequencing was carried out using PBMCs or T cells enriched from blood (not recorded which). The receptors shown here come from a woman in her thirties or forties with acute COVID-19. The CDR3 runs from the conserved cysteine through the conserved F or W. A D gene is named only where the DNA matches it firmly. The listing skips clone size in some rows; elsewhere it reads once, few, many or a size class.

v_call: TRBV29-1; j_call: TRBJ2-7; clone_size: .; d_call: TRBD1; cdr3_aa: CSLGQGERGRPPREQYF; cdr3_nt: TGCAGCCTTGGACAGGGTGAGAGGGGGAGACCTCCACGCGAGCAGTACTTC
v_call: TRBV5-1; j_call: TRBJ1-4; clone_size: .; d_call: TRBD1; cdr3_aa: CASSLGQGGEKLFF; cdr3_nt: TGCGCCAGCAGCTTAGGACAGGGGGGAGAAAAACTGTTTTTT
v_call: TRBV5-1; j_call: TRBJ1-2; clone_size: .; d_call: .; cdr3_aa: CASSFLLNYGYTF; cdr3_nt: TGCGCCAGCAGCTTTTTATTAAACTATGGCTACACCTTC
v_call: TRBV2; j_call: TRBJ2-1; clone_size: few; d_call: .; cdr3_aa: CASSEIGSGEQFF; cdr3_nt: TGTGCCAGCAGTGAAATTGGTTCGGGTGAGCAGTTCTTC
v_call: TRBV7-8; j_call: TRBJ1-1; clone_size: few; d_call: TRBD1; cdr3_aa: CASSLGTGNTEAFF; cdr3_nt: TGTGCCAGCAGCTTAGGGACAGGGAACACTGAAGCTTTCTTT
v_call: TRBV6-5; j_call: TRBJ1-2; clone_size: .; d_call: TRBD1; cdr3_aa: CANGQGSYGYTF; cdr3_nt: TGTGCCAACGGACAGGGGTCCTATGGCTACACCTTC
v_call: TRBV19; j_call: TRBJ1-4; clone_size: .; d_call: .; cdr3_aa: CASNLGRGREKLFF; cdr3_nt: TGTGCCAGTAATCTCGGCAGGGGAAGGGAAAAACTGTTTTTT
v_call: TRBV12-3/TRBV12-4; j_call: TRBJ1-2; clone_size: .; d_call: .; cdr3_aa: CASSKGQNYGYTF; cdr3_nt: TGTGCCAGCAGTAAAGGACAGAACTATGGCTACACCTTC
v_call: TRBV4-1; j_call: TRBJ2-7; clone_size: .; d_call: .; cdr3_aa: CASSQVTSSYEQYF; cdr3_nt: TGCGCCAGCAGCCAAGTTACTAGTAGCTACGAGCAGTACTTC
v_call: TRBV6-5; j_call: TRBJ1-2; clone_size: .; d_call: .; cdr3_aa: CASSRLRWVGYTF; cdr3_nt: TGTGCCAGCAGTCGACTAAGATGGGTTGGCTACACCTTC
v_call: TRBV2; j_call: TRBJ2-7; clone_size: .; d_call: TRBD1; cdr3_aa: CASTMDRGEQYF; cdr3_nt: TGTGCCAGCACCATGGACAGGGGGGAGCAGTACTTC
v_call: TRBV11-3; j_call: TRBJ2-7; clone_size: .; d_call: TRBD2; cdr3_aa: CASSSRAGGSSYEQYF; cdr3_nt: TGTGCCAGCAGCTCCCGAGCGGGAGGAAGCTCCTACGAGCAGTACTTC
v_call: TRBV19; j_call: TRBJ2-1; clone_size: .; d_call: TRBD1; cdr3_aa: CASSIQGAAYNEQFF; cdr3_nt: TGTGCCAGTAGTATACAGGGGGCCGCCTACAATGAGCAGTTCTTC
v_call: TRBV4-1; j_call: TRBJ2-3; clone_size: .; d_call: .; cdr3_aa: CASSLGGAGGFTDTQYF; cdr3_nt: TGCGCCAGCAGCCTTGGGGGGGCTGGGGGTTTCACAGATACGCAGTATTTT
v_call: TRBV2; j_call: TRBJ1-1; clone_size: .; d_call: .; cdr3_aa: CASSAGQVNTEAFF; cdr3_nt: TGTGCCAGCAGTGCGGGACAAGTGAACACTGAAGCTTTCTTT
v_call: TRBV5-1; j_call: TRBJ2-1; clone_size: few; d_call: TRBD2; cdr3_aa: CASSLGAGGITYNEQFF; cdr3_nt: TGCGCCAGCAGCTTGGGAGCGGGAGGGATTACCTACAATGAGCAGTTCTTC
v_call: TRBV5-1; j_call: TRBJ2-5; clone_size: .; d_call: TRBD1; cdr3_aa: CASSGTTGGTETQYF; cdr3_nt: TGCGCCAGCAGCGGAACTACAGGGGGCACAGAGACCCAGTACTTC
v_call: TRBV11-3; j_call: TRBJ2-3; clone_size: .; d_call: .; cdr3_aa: CASSPYRIF; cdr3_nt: TGTGCCAGCAGCCCATATAGAATTTTT
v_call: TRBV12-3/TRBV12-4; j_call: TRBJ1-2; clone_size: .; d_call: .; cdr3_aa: CASGGGNYGYTF; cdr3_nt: TGTGCCAGCGGGGGGGGGAACTATGGCTACACCTTC
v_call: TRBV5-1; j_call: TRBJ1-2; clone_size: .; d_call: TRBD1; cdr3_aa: CASGQGTYGYTF; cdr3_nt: TGCGCCAGCGGACAGGGTACCTATGGCTACACCTTC
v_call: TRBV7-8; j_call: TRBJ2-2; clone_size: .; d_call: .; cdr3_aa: CASTEVGVETGELFF; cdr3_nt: TGTGCCAGCACCGAAGTAGGAGTAGAGACCGGGGAGCTGTTTTTT
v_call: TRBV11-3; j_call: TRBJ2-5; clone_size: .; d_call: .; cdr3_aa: CASSRVGGETQYF; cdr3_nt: TGTGCCAGCAGCCGGGTCGGGGGTGAGACCCAGTACTTC
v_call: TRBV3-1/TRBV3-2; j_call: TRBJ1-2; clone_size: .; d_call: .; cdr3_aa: CASSQESRSYGYTF; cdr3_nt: TGTGCCAGCAGCCAAGAAAGTCGGTCCTATGGCTACACCTTC
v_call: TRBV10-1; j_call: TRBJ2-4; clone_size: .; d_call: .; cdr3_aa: CASSDQDSRRQYF; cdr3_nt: TGCGCCAGCAGTGATCAAGACAGTAGGCGACAGTACTTC
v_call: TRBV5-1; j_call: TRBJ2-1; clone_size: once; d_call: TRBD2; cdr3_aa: CASSLHTGLAGPEQFF; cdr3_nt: TGCGCCAGCAGCTTGCATACGGGACTAGCGGGACCCGAGCAGTTCTTC
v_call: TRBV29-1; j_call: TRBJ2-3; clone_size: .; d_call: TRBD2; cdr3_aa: CSVEPIAGGKTPDTQYF; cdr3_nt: TGCAGCGTTGAACCTATAGCGGGAGGGAAGACTCCAGATACGCAGTATTTT
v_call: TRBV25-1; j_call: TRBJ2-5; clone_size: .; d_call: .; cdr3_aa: CASSVSGVETQYF; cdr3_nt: TGTGCCAGCAGTGTTTCGGGAGTTGAGACCCAGTACTTC
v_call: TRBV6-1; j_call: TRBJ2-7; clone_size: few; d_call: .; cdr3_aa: CASSEIVASPYEQYF; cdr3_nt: TGTGCCAGCAGTGAAATTGTAGCCTCCCCCTACGAGCAGTACTTC
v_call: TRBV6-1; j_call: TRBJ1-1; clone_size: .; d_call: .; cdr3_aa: CASSEVHGEDTEAFF; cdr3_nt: TGTGCCAGCAGTGAGGTTCACGGAGAGGACACTGAAGCTTTCTTT
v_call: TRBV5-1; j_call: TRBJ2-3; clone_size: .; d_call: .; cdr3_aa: CASRQTGIDTQYF; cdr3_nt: TGCGCCAGCAGACAAACAGGGATTGATACGCAGTATTTT
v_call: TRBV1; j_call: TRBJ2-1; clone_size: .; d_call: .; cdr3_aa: CTSSSDTSKCPGNEQFF; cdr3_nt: TGCACCAGCAGCTCCGACACCTCCAAATGTCCGGGGAATGAGCAGTTCTTC
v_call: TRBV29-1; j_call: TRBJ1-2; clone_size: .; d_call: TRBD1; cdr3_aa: CSVFYQGANYGYTF; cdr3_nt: TGCAGCGTGTTTTATCAGGGGGCTAACTATGGCTACACCTTC
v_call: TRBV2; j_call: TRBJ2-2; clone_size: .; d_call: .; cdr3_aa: CASSESRGAQGGGELFF; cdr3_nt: TGTGCCAGCAGTGAGAGTAGAGGGGCGCAGGGAGGCGGGGAGCTGTTTTTT
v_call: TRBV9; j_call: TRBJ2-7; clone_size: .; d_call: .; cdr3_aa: CASSVDGREGQYF; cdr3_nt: TGTGCCAGCAGCGTAGACGGCCGGGAAGGGCAGTACTTC